This T cell receptor beta chain was identified in a study of patients and donors after allogeneic stem cell transplantation. MiXCR, applied by TCRdb to the RT-PCR reads, yields one record per CDR3 protein. The sample contains around 150,000 distinct CDR3 sequences, about two fifths of which appear only once. V lost 0 bases to trimming and J lost 4 bases, with 16 bases between them. In germline, CDR1 is SGDLS, CDR2 YYNGEE. This CDR3 spans 16 amino acids. The clonotype comes from a human donor who was either an allogeneic HSCT recipient or a stem cell or donor lymphocyte infusion donor (not recorded which). It is not recorded whose cells these are; they may come from a transplant donor. The J gene is TRBJ1-1, the V gene TRBV9; unclear D gene. Sequencing was done on a sample of blood, either unsorted or a sorted T cell fraction (not recorded which). Here the CDR3 reads CASSVGSTRGSTEAFF. CDR3 in DNA: TGTGCCAGCAGCGTAGGTTCCACCCGAGGGTCCACTGAAGCTTTCTTT.